The rows below give T cell receptor beta chains drawn from one sample of a study of blood T cell repertoires in COVID-19. Here immunoSEQ multiplex PCR was the method, and the copy in TCRdb shows in-frame clones only, minus some. The repertoire consists of tens of thousands of clones, with 70% to 90% occurring once and the leading ten covering over 15%. The sequenced sample consisted of peripheral blood. The origin of the receptors is a woman aged 60-70 years with acute or convalescent COVID-19. Both conserved end residues are part of each CDR3. D genes are given only for firm matches. A row's size may be missing; if present it is once, few, many or a size class.

CDR3aa | CDR3nt | j_gene | abundance | d_gene | v_gene
CASSLVGLGGANVLTF | TGTGCCAGCAGCTTAGTGGGGCTTGGTGGGGCCAACGTCCTGACTTTC | TRBJ2-6 | . | . | TRBV7-2
CASPTEGGVRAGDPKSSGNTIYF | TGTGCCAGCCCCACAGAAGGGGGGGTCAGAGCGGGGGATCCCAAGAGCTCTGGAAACACCATATATTTT | TRBJ1-3 | once | . | TRBV9
CASSVTSGVTDTQYF | TGTGCCAGCAGCGTTACTAGCGGGGTGACAGATACGCAGTATTTT | TRBJ2-3 | . | TRBD2 | TRBV9
CASSSEGPSGGTQETQYF | TGTGCCAGCAGCTCAGAGGGTCCTAGCGGGGGCACACAAGAGACCCAGTACTTC | TRBJ2-5 | . | TRBD2 | TRBV7-6
CAWSYGSGGNGYTF | TGTGCCTGGAGTTACGGGTCGGGGGGAAATGGCTACACCTTC | TRBJ1-2 | . | . | TRBV30
CAWSVGPGRPSTDTQYF | TGTGCCTGGAGTGTCGGCCCTGGCAGGCCGAGCACAGATACGCAGTATTTT | TRBJ2-3 | . | . | TRBV30
CASRDSYSNYGYTF | TGTGCCAGCAGGGACAGTTACAGTAACTATGGCTACACCTTC | TRBJ1-2 | . | . | TRBV9
CAISELVIGNTEAFF | TGTGCCATCAGTGAGCTCGTAATCGGGAACACTGAAGCTTTCTTT | TRBJ1-1 | . | . | TRBV10-3
CSVERGLYGYTF | TGCAGCGTTGAAAGGGGCCTCTATGGCTACACCTTC | TRBJ1-2 | . | . | TRBV29-1
CASSHPISREAFF | TGCGCCAGCAGCCACCCTATATCCAGGGAAGCTTTCTTT | TRBJ1-1 | . | . | TRBV4-1
CASSAARGTDTQYF | TGTGCCAGCAGCGCCGCCCGGGGCACAGATACGCAGTATTTT | TRBJ2-3 | . | . | TRBV7-3
CASSLNPGQGDRYTF | TGTGCCAGCAGCTTAAACCCGGGACAGGGTGATCGCTACACCTTC | TRBJ1-2 | once | TRBD1 | TRBV11-1
CASSQDLAGGPGELFF | TGCGCCAGCAGCCAAGACCTAGCGGGGGGCCCCGGGGAGCTGTTTTTT | TRBJ2-2 | . | TRBD2 | TRBV4-1
CASSSTGYTGELFF | TGTGCCAGCAGCTCGACAGGGTACACCGGGGAGCTGTTTTTT | TRBJ2-2 | . | TRBD1 | TRBV7-2
CASSRGGSTDTQYF | TGTGCCAGCAGTCGCGGGGGGAGCACAGATACGCAGTATTTT | TRBJ2-3 | . | TRBD2 | TRBV7-2
CASSLTGTSAEKLFF | TGCGCCAGCAGCTTAACCGGGACATCGGCCGAAAAACTGTTTTTT | TRBJ1-4 | . | . | TRBV5-1
CSVEESGWAKNIQYF | TGCAGCGTTGAAGAATCAGGGTGGGCCAAAAACATTCAGTACTTC | TRBJ2-4 | . | . | TRBV29-1
CAWRGKLGSPLHF | TGTGCCTGGAGGGGCAAACTAGGGTCACCCCTCCACTTT | TRBJ1-6 | . | . | TRBV30
CASSSRGQAKKSTDTQYF | TGTGCCAGCAGCTCGAGGGGGCAGGCTAAGAAGAGCACAGATACGCAGTATTTT | TRBJ2-3 | . | TRBD1 | TRBV7-2
CASGQGNMNTEAFF | TGCGCCAGCGGACAGGGCAATATGAACACTGAAGCTTTCTTT | TRBJ1-1 | . | TRBD1 | TRBV10-2
CAWKQGARTDTQYF | TGTGCCTGGAAACAGGGGGCTCGCACAGATACGCAGTATTTT | TRBJ2-3 | . | TRBD1 | TRBV30
CASSLGQRISNEQFF | TGTGCCAGCAGCCTCGGACAAAGAATCTCCAATGAGCAGTTCTTC | TRBJ2-1 | . | . | TRBV11-3
CASSARWPESRGNTIYF | TGTGCCAGCAGCGCTAGATGGCCCGAATCTAGGGGAAACACCATATATTTT | TRBJ1-3 | . | . | TRBV9
CASSQHSPNYGYTF | TGTGCCAGCAGCCAACACAGTCCTAACTATGGCTACACCTTC | TRBJ1-2 | . | . | TRBV3-1/TRBV3-2
CASSPPRDRPYNEQFF | TGTGCCAGCAGTCCTCCCCGGGACAGGCCTTACAATGAGCAGTTCTTC | TRBJ2-1 | . | TRBD1 | TRBV27
CASSPIPGTGDTEAFF | TGTGCCAGCAGCCCAATTCCCGGGACAGGGGACACTGAAGCTTTCTTT | TRBJ1-1 | . | TRBD1 | TRBV3-1/TRBV3-2
CASSLSQGDTQYF | TGTGCCAGCAGCTTGTCCCAGGGGGATACGCAGTATTTT | TRBJ2-3 | . | . | TRBV5-4
CASSPPDRGFSNQPQHF | TGTGCCAGCAGCCCCCCCGACAGGGGCTTTAGCAATCAGCCCCAGCATTTT | TRBJ1-5 | few | TRBD1 | TRBV6-2/TRBV6-3
CSAGQGAEPQHF | TGCAGCGCAGGACAGGGGGCTGAGCCCCAGCATTTT | TRBJ1-5 | . | TRBD1 | TRBV29-1
CATSQDVTSGGGYQETQYF | TGCGCCACCAGCCAAGATGTAACTAGCGGGGGGGGGTACCAAGAGACCCAGTACTTC | TRBJ2-5 | . | TRBD2 | TRBV4-3
CASSYAPTGGSPHFF | TGTGCCAGCAGTTACGCCCCGACAGGGGGTTCCCCCCATTTCTTT | TRBJ1-1 | . | TRBD1 | TRBV6-5
CASTKTPGSRTEAFF | TGCGCCAGCACCAAAACGCCGGGGAGTCGCACTGAAGCTTTCTTT | TRBJ1-1 | . | . | TRBV5-1
CASSPFRQATNEKLFF | TGTGCCAGCTCACCATTTCGACAGGCAACTAATGAAAAACTGTTTTTT | TRBJ1-4 | . | . | TRBV18